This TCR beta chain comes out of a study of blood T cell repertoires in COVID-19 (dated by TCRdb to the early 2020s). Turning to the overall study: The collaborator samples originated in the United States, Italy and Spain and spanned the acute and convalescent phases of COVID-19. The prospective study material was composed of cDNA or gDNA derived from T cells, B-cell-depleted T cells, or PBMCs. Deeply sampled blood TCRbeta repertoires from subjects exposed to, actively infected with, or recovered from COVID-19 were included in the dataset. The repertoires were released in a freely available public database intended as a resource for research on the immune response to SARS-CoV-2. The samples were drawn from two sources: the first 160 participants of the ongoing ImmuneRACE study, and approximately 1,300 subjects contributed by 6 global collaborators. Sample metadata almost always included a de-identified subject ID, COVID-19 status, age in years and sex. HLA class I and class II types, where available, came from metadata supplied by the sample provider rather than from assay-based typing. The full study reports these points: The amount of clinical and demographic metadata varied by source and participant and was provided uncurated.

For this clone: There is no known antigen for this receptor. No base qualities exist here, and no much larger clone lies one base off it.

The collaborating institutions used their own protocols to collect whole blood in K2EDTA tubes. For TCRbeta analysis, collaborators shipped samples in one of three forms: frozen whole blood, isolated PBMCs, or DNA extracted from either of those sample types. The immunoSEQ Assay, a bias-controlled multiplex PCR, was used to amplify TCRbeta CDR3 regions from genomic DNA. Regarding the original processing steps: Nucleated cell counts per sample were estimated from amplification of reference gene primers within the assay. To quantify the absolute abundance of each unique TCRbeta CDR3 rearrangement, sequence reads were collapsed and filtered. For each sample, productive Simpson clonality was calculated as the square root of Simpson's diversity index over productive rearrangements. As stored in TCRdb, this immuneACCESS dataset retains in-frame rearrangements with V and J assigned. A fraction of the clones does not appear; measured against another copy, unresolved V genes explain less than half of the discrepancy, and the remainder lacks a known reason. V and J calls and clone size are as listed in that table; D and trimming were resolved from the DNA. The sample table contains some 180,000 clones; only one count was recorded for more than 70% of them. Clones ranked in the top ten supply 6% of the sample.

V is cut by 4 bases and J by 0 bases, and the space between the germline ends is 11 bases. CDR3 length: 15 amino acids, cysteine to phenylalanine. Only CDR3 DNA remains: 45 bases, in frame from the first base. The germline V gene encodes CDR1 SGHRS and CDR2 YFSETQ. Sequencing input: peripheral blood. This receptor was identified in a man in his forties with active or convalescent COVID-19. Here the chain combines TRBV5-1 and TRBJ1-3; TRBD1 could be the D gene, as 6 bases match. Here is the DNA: TGCGCCAGCAGCCGCGACAGGAGCTCTGGAAACACCATATATTTT. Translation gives CASSRDRSSGNTIYF.